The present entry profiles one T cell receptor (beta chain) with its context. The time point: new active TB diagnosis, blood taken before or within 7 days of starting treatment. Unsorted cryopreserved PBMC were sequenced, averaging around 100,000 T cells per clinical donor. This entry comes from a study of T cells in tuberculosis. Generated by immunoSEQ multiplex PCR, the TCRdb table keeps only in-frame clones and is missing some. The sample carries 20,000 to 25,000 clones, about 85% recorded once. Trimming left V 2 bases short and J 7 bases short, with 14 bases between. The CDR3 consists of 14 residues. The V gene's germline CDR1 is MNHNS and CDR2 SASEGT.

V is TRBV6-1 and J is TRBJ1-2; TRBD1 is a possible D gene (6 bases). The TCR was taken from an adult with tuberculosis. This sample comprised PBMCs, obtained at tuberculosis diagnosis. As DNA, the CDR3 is TGTGCCAGCAGTGAAATCCACAGGGCCGGTGGCTACACCTTC. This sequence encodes CASSEIHRAGGYTF.